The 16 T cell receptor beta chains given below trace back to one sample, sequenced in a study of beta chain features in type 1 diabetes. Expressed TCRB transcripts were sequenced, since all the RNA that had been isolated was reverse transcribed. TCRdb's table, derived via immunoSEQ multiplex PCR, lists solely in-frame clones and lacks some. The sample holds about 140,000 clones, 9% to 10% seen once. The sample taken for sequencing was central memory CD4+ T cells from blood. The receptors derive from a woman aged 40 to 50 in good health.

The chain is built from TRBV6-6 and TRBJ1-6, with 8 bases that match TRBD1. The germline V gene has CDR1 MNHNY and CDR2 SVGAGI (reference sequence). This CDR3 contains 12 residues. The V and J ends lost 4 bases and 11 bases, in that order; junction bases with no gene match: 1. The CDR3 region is CASSSGGPPLHF. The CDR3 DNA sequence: TGTGCCAGCAGTTCAGGGGGCCCACCCCTCCACTTT.

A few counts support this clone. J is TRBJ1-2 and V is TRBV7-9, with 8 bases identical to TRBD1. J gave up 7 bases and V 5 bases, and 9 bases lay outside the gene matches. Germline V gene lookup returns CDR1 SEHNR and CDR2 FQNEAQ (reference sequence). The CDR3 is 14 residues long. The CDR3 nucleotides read TGTGCCAGCAGCGGCGGACAGGGTGTGTTTGGCTACACCTTC. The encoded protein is CASSGGQGVFGYTF.

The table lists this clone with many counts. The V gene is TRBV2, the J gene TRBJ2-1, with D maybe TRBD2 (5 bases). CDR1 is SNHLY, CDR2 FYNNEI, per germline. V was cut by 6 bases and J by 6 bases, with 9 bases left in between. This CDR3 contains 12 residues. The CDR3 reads CASRLSGNEQFF. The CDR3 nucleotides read TGTGCCAGCAGATTAAGCGGCAATGAGCAGTTCTTC.

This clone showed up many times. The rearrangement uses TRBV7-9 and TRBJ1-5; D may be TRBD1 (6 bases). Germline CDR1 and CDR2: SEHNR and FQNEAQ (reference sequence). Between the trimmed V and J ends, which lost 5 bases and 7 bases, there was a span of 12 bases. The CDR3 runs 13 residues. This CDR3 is CASSPNQGQPQHF. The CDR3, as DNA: TGTGCCAGCAGCCCCAATCAGGGGCAGCCCCAGCATTTT.

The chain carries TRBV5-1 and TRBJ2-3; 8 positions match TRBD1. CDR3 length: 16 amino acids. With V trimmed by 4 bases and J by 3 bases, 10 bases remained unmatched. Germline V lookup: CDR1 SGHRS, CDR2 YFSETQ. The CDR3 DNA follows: TGCGCCAGCAGCACCAGGGGGCGAGGAAGGACAGATACGCAGTATTTT. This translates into CASSTRGRGRTDTQYF.

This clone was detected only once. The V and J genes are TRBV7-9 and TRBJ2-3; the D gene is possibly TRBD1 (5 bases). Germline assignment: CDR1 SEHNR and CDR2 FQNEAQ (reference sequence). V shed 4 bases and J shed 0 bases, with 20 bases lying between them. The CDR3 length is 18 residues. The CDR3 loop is CASSSYMAGHSSTDTQYF. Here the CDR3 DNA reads TGTGCCAGCAGCTCCTATATGGCCGGACACTCTAGCACAGATACGCAGTATTTT.

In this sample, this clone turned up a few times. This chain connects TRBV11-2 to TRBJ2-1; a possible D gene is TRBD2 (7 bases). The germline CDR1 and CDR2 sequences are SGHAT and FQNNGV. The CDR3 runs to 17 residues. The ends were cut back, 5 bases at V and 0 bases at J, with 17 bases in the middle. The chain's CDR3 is CASSPRGGLSSYNEQFF. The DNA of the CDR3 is TGTGCCAGCAGCCCACGCGGGGGCCTGAGCTCCTACAATGAGCAGTTCTTC.

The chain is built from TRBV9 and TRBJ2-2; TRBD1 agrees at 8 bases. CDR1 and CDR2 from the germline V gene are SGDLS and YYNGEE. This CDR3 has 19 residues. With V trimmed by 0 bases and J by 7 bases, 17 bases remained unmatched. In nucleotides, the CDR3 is TGTGCCAGCAGCGTAGAAATCTTGAGGCAGGGGGCATATAACGGGGAGCTGTTTTTT. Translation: CASSVEILRQGAYNGELFF. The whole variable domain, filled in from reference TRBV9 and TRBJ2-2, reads DSGVTQTPKHLITATGQRVTLRCSPRSGDLSVYWYQQSLDQGLQFLIQYYNGEERAKGNILERFSAQQFPDLHSELNLSSLELGDSALYFCASSVEILRQGAYNGELFFGEGSRLTVL.

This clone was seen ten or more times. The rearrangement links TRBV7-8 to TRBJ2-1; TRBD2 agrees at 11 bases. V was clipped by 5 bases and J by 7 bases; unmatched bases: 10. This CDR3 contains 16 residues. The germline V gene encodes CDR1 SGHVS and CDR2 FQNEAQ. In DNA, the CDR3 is TGTGCCAGCAGCGGCTCCGTGCTAGCGGGGGGAAATGAGCAGTTCTTC. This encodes CASSGSVLAGGNEQFF.

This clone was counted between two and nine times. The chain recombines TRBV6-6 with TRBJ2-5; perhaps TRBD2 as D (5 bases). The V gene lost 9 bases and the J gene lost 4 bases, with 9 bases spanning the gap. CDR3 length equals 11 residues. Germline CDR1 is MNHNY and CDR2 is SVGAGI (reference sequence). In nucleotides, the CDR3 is TGTGCCAGTCTCAGCGGAGAGACCCAGTACTTC. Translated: CASLSGETQYF.

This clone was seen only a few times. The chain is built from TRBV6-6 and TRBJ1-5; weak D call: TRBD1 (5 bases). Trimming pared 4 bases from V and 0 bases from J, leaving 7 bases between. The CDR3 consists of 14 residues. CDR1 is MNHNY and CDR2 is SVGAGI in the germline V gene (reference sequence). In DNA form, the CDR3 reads TGTGCCAGCAGTTTTGGGGCTAGCAATCAGCCCCAGCATTTT. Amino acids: CASSFGASNQPQHF.

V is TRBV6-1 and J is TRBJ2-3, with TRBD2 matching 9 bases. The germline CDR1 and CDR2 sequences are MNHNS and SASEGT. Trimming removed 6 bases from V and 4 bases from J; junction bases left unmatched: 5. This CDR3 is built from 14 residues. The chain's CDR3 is CASRGGGAADTQYF. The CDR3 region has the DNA TGTGCCAGCAGGGGCGGGGGGGCCGCAGATACGCAGTATTTT.

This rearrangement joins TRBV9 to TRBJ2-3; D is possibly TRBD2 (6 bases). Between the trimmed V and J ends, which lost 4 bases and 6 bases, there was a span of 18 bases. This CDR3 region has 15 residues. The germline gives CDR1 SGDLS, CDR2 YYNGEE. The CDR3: CASSIGGVDRDTQYF. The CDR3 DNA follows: TGTGCCAGCAGCATAGGCGGGGTGGACCGGGATACGCAGTATTTT.

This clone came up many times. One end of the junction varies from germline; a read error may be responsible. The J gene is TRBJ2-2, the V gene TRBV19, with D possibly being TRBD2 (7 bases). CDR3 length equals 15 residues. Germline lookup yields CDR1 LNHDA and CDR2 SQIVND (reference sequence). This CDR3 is CASSLGGPKTGELFF. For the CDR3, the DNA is TGTGCCAGTAGTCTCGGGGGGCCGAAAACCGGGGAGCTGTTTTTT.

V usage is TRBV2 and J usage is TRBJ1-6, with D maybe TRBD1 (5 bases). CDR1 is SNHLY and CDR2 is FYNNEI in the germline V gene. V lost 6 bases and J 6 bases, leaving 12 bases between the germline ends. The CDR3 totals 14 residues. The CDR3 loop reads CASRDQGLNSPLHF. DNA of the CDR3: TGTGCCAGCAGGGACCAGGGCCTTAATTCACCCCTCCACTTT. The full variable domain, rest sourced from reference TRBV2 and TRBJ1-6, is EPEVTQTPSHQVTQMGQEVILRCVPISNHLYFYWYRQILGQKVEFLVSFYNNEISEKSEIFDDQFSVERPDGSNFTLKIRSTKLEDSAMYFCASRDQGLNSPLHFGNGTRLTVT.

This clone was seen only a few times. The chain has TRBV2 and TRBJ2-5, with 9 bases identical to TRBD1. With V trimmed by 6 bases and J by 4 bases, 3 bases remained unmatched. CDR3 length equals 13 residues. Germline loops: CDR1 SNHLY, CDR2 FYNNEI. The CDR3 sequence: CASRGTGTETQYF. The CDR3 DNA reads TGTGCCAGCAGGGGGACAGGGACAGAGACCCAGTACTTC. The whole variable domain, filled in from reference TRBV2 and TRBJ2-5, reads EPEVTQTPSHQVTQMGQEVILRCVPISNHLYFYWYRQILGQKVEFLVSFYNNEISEKSEIFDDQFSVERPDGSNFTLKIRSTKLEDSAMYFCASRGTGTETQYFGPGTRLLVL.